This entry features one T cell receptor beta chain sequence. Its target is not known. The V gene end was trimmed by 2 bases and the J gene end by 3 bases; junction bases not matched to a gene: 2. Germline CDR1 is KGHSH and CDR2 is LQKENI. This CDR3 spans 14 amino acids. The record originates from a study of PD-1 blockade in classical Hodgkin lymphoma. Whole-study findings and limits: Complete responders possessed baseline diversity comparable to newly diagnosed patients.

Only in-frame clones appear in the TCRdb table, and some are missing; sequencing was by immunoSEQ multiplex PCR. The sample includes approximately 17,000 clones, over 75% of them seen just once. There was relapse after autologous stem cell transplantation in every patient, and there was variation in brentuximab vedotin exposure. The sequence derives from a human donor with classical Hodgkin lymphoma. The chain joins TRBV18 to TRBJ2-3; the match to TRBD1 covers 7 bases. The sequencing here drew on peripheral blood mononuclear cells (PBMCs), taken at baseline. The CDR3 sequence: CASSPDRVTDTQYF. CDR3 in DNA: TGTGCCAGCTCACCAGACAGGGTAACAGATACGCAGTATTTT.